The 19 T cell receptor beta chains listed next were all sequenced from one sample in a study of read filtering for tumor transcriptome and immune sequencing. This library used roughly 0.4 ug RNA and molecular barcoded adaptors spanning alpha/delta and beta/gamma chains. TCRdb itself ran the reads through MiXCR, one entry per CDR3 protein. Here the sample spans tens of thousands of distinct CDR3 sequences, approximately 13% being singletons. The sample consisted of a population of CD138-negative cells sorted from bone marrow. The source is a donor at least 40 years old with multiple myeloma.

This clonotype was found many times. CDR3 region: CASSYRGGFTGELFF. Here the CDR3 DNA reads TGTGCCAGCAGTTATCGGGGGGGATTCACCGGGGAGCTGTTTTTT. The rearrangement links TRBV6-5 to TRBJ2-2; 8 nucleotides agree with TRBD2. Germline V gene data show CDR1 as MNHEY and CDR2 as SVGAGI. The junction had 4 bases not matched to a gene; V was cut back by 3 bases and J by 4 bases. The CDR3 contains 15 residues.

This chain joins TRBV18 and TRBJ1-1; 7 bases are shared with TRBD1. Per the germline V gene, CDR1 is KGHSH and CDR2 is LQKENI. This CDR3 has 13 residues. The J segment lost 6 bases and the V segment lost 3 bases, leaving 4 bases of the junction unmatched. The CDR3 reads CASSPRGGPEAFF. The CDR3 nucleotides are TGTGCCAGCTCACCTAGAGGGGGCCCTGAAGCTTTCTTT. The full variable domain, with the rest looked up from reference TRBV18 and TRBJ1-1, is NAGVMQNPRHLVRRRGQEARLRCSPMKGHSHVYWYRQLPEEGLKFMVYLQKENIIDESGMPKERFSAEFPKEGPSILRIQQVVRGDSAAYFCASSPRGGPEAFFGQGTRLTVV.

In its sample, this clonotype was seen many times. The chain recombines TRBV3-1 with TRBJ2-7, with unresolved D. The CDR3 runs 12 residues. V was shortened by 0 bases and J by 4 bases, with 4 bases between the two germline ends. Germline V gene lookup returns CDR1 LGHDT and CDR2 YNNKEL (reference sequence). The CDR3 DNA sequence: TGTGCCAGCAGCCAAGAGCGTTACGAGCAGTACTTC. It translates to CASSQERYEQYF.

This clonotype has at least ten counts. The chain's CDR3 is CASSHMPPGTGGNVGYTF. Here the CDR3 DNA reads TGTGCCAGCAGCCACATGCCTCCCGGGACAGGAGGTAATGTGGGCTACACCTTC. This rearrangement joins TRBV4-2 to TRBJ1-2, with 8 bases fitting TRBD1. This CDR3 is built from 18 residues. Trimming cost V 3 bases and J 8 bases; bases outside gene matches: 20. CDR1 LGHNA and CDR2 YNFKEQ come from the germline V gene.

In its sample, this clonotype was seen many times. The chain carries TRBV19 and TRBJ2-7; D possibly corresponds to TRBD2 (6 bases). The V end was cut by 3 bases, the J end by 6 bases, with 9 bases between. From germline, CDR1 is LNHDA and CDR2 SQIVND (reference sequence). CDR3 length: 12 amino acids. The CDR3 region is CASSMDSGEQYF. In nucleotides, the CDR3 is TGTGCCAGTAGTATGGATAGCGGCGAGCAGTACTTC.

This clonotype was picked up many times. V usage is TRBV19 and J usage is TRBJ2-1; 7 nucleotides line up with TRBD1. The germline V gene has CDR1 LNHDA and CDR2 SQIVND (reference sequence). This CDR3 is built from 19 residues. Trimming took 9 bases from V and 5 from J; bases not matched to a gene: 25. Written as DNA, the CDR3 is TGTGCCAGCTGTCCCACCCCCAGAGAGACAGGGATACTAAACAATGAGCAGTTCTTC. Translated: CASCPTPRETGILNNEQFF.

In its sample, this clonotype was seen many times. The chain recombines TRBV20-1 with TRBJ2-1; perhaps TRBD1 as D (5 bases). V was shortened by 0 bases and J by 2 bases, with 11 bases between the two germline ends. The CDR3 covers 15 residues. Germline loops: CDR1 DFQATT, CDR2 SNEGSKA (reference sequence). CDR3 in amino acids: CSARDQGSPYNEQFF. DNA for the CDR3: TGCAGTGCTAGAGATCAGGGCTCCCCCTACAATGAGCAGTTCTTC.

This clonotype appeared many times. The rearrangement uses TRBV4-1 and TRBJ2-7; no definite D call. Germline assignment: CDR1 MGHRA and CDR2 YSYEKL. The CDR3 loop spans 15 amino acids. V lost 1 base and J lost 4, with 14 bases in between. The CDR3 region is CASSQVGSPGYEQYF. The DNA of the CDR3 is TGCGCCAGCAGCCAAGTCGGGTCCCCTGGTTACGAGCAGTACTTC.

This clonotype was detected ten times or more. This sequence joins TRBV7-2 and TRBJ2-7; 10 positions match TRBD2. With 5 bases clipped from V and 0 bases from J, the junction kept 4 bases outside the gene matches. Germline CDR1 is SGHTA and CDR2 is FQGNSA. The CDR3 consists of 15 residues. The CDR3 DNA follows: TGTGCCAGCAGCATGGCTAGCGGGAGCTCCTACGAGCAGTACTTC. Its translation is CASSMASGSSYEQYF.

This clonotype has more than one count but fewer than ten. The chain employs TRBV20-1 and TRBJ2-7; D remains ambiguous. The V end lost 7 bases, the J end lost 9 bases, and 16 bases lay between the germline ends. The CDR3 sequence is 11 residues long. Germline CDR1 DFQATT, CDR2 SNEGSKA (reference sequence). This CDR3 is CSVKVPSGQYF. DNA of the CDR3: TGCAGTGTAAAGGTTCCGTCTGGGCAGTACTTC.

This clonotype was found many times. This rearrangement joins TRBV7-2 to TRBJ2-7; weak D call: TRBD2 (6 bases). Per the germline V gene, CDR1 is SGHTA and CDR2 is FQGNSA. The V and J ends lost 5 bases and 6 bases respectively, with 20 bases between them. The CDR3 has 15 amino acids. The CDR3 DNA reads TGTGCCAGCAGCCCCCCCGGGACTCGGAGTCTCGAGCAGTACTTC. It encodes CASSPPGTRSLEQYF.

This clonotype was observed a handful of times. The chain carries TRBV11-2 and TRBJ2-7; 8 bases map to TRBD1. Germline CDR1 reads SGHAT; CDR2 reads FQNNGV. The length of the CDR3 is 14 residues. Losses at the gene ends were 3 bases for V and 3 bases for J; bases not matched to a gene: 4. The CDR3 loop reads CASSFPGQGYEQYF. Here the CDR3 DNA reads TGTGCCAGCAGCTTCCCCGGACAGGGCTACGAGCAGTACTTC.

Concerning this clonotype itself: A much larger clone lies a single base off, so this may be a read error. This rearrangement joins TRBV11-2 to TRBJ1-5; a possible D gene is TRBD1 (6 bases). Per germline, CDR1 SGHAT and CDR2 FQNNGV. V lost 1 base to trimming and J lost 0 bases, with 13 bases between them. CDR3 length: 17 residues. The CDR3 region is CASSLGLGAPSNQPQHF. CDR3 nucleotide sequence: TGTGCCAGCAGCTTAGGCCTGGGGGCGCCTAGCAATCAGCCCCAGCATTTT. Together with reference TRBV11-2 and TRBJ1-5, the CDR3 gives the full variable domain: EAGVAQSPRYKIIEKRQSVAFWCNPISGHATLYWYQQILGQGPKLLIQFQNNGVVDDSQLPKDRFSAERLKGVDSTLKIQPAKLEDSAVYLCASSLGLGAPSNQPQHFGDGTRLSIL.

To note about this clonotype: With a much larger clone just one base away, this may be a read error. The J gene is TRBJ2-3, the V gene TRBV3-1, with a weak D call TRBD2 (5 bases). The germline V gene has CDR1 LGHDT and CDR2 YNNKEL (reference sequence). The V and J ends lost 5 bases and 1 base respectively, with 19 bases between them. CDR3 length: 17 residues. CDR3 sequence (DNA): TGTGCCAGCAGCTCAGACGACGCGGGCATGGGCACAGATACGCAGTATTTT. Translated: CASSSDDAGMGTDTQYF.

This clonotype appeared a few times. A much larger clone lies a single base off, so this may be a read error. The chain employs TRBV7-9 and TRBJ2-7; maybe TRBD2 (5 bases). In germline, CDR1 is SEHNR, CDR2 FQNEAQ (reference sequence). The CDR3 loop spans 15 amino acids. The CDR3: CASSPRTGSSYEQDF. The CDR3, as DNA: TGTGCCAGCAGCCCACGGACGGGAAGCTCCTACGAGCAGGACTTC.

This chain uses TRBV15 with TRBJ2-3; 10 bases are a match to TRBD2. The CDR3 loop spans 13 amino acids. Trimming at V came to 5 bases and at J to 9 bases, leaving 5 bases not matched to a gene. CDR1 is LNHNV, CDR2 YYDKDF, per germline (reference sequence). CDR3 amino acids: CATSGIAGGTQYF. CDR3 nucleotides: TGTGCCACCAGCGGCATAGCGGGAGGAACGCAGTATTTT.

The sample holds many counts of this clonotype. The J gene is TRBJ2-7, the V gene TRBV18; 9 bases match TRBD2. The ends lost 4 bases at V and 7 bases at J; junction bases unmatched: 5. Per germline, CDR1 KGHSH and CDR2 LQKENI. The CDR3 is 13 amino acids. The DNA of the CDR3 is TGTGCCAGCTCACAGGGACTAGCTGGTGAGCAGTACTTC. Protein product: CASSQGLAGEQYF.

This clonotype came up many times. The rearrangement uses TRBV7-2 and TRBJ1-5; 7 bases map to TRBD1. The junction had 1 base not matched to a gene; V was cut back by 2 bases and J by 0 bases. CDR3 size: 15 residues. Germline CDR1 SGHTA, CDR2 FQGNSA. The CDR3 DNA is TGTGCCAGCAGCTTACAGGGGGATAGCAATCAGCCCCAGCATTTT. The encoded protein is CASSLQGDSNQPQHF.

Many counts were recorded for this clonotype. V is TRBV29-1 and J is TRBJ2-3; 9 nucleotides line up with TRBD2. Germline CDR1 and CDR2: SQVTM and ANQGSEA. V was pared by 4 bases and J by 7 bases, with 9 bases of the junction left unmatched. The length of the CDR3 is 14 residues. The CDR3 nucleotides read TGCAGCGTTGGGGCTAGCGGGATGGCGTATACGCAGTATTTT. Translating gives CSVGASGMAYTQYF.